This T cell receptor beta chain came from a study of technical replicates of blood from a few donors. Produced via immunoSEQ multiplex PCR; TCRdb's table is partial and in-frame only. This table holds about 100,000 clones, roughly 95% found once. Sequenced input: T cells isolated from PBMCs. The source is a human donor in good health.

The CDR3 protein is CASSYQPQGNTIYF. CDR3 nucleotide sequence: TGTGCCAGCAGTTACCAACCTCAGGGAAACACCATATATTTT. The V and J genes are TRBV6-5 and TRBJ1-3; no clear D. The length of the CDR3 is 14 residues. The germline gives CDR1 MNHEY, CDR2 SVGAGI. V was pared by 2 bases and J by 4 bases, with 9 bases between.